The next 3 T cell receptor beta chains were all read from a single sample in a study of PD-L1 blockade in urothelial cancer. Repertoires were generated with immunoSEQ multiplex PCR, while TCRdb's copy carries only in-frame clones and drops some. The sample shows 35,000 to 45,000 clones, about 80% of them seen only once. The source material was PBMCs, sampled around atezolizumab (anti-PD-L1) treatment. These receptors were collected from a man aged 65 to 85 with urothelial cancer.

V is TRBV28 and J is TRBJ2-2; the D gene is possibly TRBD1 (6 bases). Germline-derived CDR1 and CDR2 are MDHEN and SYDVKM. Trimming removed 3 bases from V and 4 bases from J, with 6 bases in between. The CDR3 runs to 13 residues. For the CDR3, the DNA is TGTGCCAGCAGTTTGGGGGCCACCGGGGAGCTGTTTTTT. Protein: CASSLGATGELFF.

The DNA for the CDR3 is TGTGCCAGCAGTGATACGCGAAACACTGAAGCTTTCTTT. It is translated as CASSDTRNTEAFF. This chain connects TRBV6-4 to TRBJ1-1, with D unresolved. Trimming pared 3 bases from V and 2 bases from J, leaving 7 bases between. CDR3 size: 13 residues. The germline gives CDR1 MRHNA, CDR2 SNTAGT.

The chain uses TRBV10-3 and TRBJ1-2, with 8 bases lining up with TRBD1. With V trimmed by 2 bases and J by 0 bases, 8 bases remained unmatched. CDR1 is ENHRY and CDR2 is SYGVKD in the germline V gene. The length of the CDR3 is 17 residues. The CDR3 region has the DNA TGTGCCATCAGTGAGACACTTAGGACAGGGTCTAACTATGGCTACACCTTC. Translated, it gives CAISETLRTGSNYGYTF.